The clone carrying this T cell receptor beta chain was observed a few times. This entry belongs to a study of graft-versus-host responses after intestinal transplantation. Study observations and caveats: Levels of circulating GvH clones at their peak were associated with early post-transplant HvG declines. Detected in recipient marrow were GvH clones, some of which were first observed in ileum or blood.

The protocol was immunoSEQ multiplex PCR, while the TCRdb copy is restricted to in-frame clones and leaves out a portion. This sample has around 20,000 clones; under 50% occur once, and the top ten carry about 0.9%. The plating included about 200,000 irradiated, violet-dye-labeled stimulator cells together with about 200,000 CFSE-labeled responder cells. CD3+CD4+ and CD3+CD8+ responders that were proliferating and CFSE-low were sorted post-reaction. V was pared by 3 bases and J by 4 bases, with 12 bases of the junction left unmatched. CDR3 size: 18 residues. CDR1 is SGDLS, CDR2 YYNGEE, per germline. The chain has TRBV9 and TRBJ2-1; 11 bases align to TRBD2. The input for sequencing was alloreactive CD4+ T cells from a mixed lymphocyte reaction culture, taken before intestinal transplant. Subset reported: CFSE-low proliferating T cells sorted from approximately 6-day pre-transplant mixed lymphocyte reaction (GvH or HvG direction). This sequence originates from a human patient who received an intestinal transplant. The CDR3 sequence: CASSATLTSGGGYNEQFF. The DNA for the CDR3 is TGTGCCAGCAGCGCTACCCTAACTAGCGGGGGTGGGTACAATGAGCAGTTCTTC. The whole variable domain, filled in from reference TRBV9 and TRBJ2-1, reads DSGVTQTPKHLITATGQRVTLRCSPRSGDLSVYWYQQSLDQGLQFLIQYYNGEERAKGNILERFSAQQFPDLHSELNLSSLELGDSALYFCASSATLTSGGGYNEQFFGPGTRLTVL.